One and the same sample provided the 13 T cell receptor beta chains below, sequenced in a study of cytomegalovirus exposure and HLA in healthy donors. The primer mix had 60 Vbeta and 13 Jbeta primers. The method was immunoSEQ multiplex PCR; TCRdb's version includes in-frame clones alone and lacks a portion of them. The sample totals about 140,000 clones. The sample comprised PBMCs. The receptors shown here come from a woman aged 18 to 35 in good health and CMV-seronegative.

The rearrangement joins TRBV6-5 to TRBJ2-2; D possibly corresponds to TRBD2 (6 bases). The CDR3 runs to 14 residues. Germline V gives CDR1 MNHEY, CDR2 SVGAGI. V lost 6 bases and J lost 6, with 14 bases in between. The CDR3 nucleotides are TGTGCCAGCAGACCAAAGCGGGTCCCCGGGGAGCTGTTTTTT. Protein sequence: CASRPKRVPGELFF.

J is TRBJ1-4 and V is TRBV11-2; D perhaps matches TRBD1 (5 bases). This CDR3 contains 16 residues. Trimming removed 5 bases at V and 3 bases at J, with 16 bases between. Germline CDR1 reads SGHAT; CDR2 reads FQNNGV. CDR3 DNA sequence: TGTGCCAGCAGCCCCATTCGGGGGAGAGCTAATGAAAAACTGTTTTTT. This encodes CASSPIRGRANEKLFF.

The chain uses TRBV7-3 and TRBJ2-3; tentatively, D is TRBD2 (5 bases). V dropped 1 base and J dropped 1 base, with 9 bases sitting between them. Germline CDR1 reads SGHTA; CDR2 reads FQGTGA. The CDR3 extends over 15 amino acids. CDR3 nucleotides: TGTGCCAGCAGCTTAAGTGGGAGCCGCACAGATACGCAGTATTTT. Its protein is CASSLSGSRTDTQYF.

V gene TRBV23-1 combines with J gene TRBJ1-3; D gene uncertain. TRBV23-1 has ORF status, its function being uncertain. This CDR3 spans 17 amino acids. V lost 2 bases to trimming and J lost 0 bases, with 14 bases between them. In DNA, the CDR3 is TGCGCCAGCAGTCAAAGCTGGTTGGGCTCCTCTGGAAACACCATATATTTT. Translated, it gives CASSQSWLGSSGNTIYF.

The gene calls are TRBV7-8 and TRBJ2-7; 12 bases fit TRBD2. The germline V gene has CDR1 SGHVS and CDR2 FQNEAQ. The CDR3 loop spans 15 amino acids. With V trimmed by 1 base and J by 2 bases, 0 bases remained unmatched. Here the CDR3 reads CASSLGTSGTYEQYV. CDR3 DNA sequence: TGTGCCAGCAGCTTAGGGACTAGCGGGACCTACGAGCAGTACGTC.

CDR3 DNA: TGTGCCAGCAGCTTTTTTAGCGGGAGAGATACGCAGTATTTT. Translated: CASSFFSGRDTQYF. This rearrangement joins TRBV5-8 to TRBJ2-3, with 9 nucleotides matching TRBD2. CDR1 and CDR2 (germline): SGHTS, YDEGEE. After removal of 2 bases from V and 5 bases from J, the junction contained 3 bases not matched to a gene. The CDR3 has 14 amino acids. Filled out from reference TRBV5-8 and TRBJ2-3, the complete variable domain reads EAGVTQSPTHLIKTRGQQATLRCSPISGHTSVYWYQQALGLGLQFLLWYDEGEERNRGNFPPRFSGRQFPNYSSELNVNALELEDSALYLCASSFFSGRDTQYFGPGTRLTVL.

The chain carries TRBV5-4 and TRBJ2-3; 8 nucleotides line up with TRBD1. The CDR3 extends over 14 amino acids. Germline V gives CDR1 SGHNT, CDR2 YYREEE (reference sequence). After removal of 0 bases from V and 4 bases from J, the junction contained 1 base not matched to a gene. The CDR3 here is CASSLGTGPDTQYF. Here the CDR3 DNA reads TGTGCCAGCAGCTTGGGGACAGGGCCAGATACGCAGTATTTT.

The rearrangement uses TRBV9 and TRBJ2-3; 10 bases match TRBD2. The CDR3 is 18 amino acids. J was trimmed by 2 bases and V by 3 bases; bases with no gene match: 12. Per germline, CDR1 SGDLS and CDR2 YYNGEE. DNA of the CDR3: TGTGCCAGCAGCGCTCGGGCCATAGCGGGAGGCTCCACAGATACGCAGTATTTT. Translating it yields CASSARAIAGGSTDTQYF.

CDR3 nucleotide sequence: TGTGCCAGCAGCGTAATCGGGAGGAACACAGATACGCAGTATTTT. Translated, it gives CASSVIGRNTDTQYF. The chain joins TRBV9 to TRBJ2-3, with 7 bases fitting TRBD2. Germline V gene lookup returns CDR1 SGDLS and CDR2 YYNGEE. This CDR3 is 15 amino acids long. J was trimmed by 2 bases and V by 1 base; bases with no gene match: 4.

This rearrangement joins TRBV7-9 to TRBJ1-2; 7 bases are shared with TRBD1. With V trimmed by 5 bases and J by 0 bases, 6 bases remained unmatched. The CDR3 extends over 15 amino acids. Germline CDR1 and CDR2: SEHNR and FQNEAQ (reference sequence). The CDR3 nucleotides are TGTGCCAGCAGCCCAGGGACAGCCGCTAACTATGGCTACACCTTC. It encodes CASSPGTAANYGYTF.

DNA of the CDR3: TGCGCCAGCAGCGGGGGACAGAACACTGAAGCTTTCTTT. Translation gives CASSGGQNTEAFF. The chain employs TRBV4-1 and TRBJ1-1; weak D call: TRBD1 (6 bases). Germline assignment: CDR1 MGHRA and CDR2 YSYEKL. V lost 5 bases, J lost 1 base, and 8 bases lay in between. The CDR3 totals 13 residues.

The V call is TRBV4-3, the J call TRBJ2-3, with D uncertain. Trimming stripped 5 bases from V and 0 bases from J, with 18 bases between. Germline V gene sequence: CDR1 LGHNA, CDR2 YSLEER. This CDR3 is 17 amino acids long. In DNA, the CDR3 is TGCGCCAGCAGCTTCCGGTCCGATTTTCTCAGCACAGATACGCAGTATTTT. Its translation is CASSFRSDFLSTDTQYF.

The chain recombines TRBV29-1 with TRBJ2-5; D may be TRBD2 (6 bases). The DNA end is a closer match to TRBJ2-7, so the J assignment may be wrong. The CDR3 length is 15 residues. Germline V gene data show CDR1 as SQVTM and CDR2 as ANQGSEA. In DNA, the CDR3 is TGCAGCGTTGCGGGAGTCGAAAGGTCGGGCTACGAGCAGTACTTC. Protein sequence: CSVAGVERSGYEQYF.